Listed below are T cell receptor beta chains from one sample, sequenced in a study of human T cells and chemical hapten exposure. TCRdb analysed the RACE reads with MiXCR anew, one entry per CDR3 protein. The sample carries 75,000 to 100,000 distinct CDR3 sequences, approximately 12% recorded once. Sequenced here: whole blood, sampled in connection with sensitization to the hapten diphenylcyclopropenone (DPC). These receptors were obtained from a woman aged 60-70 years with alopecia areata. Some clones in this sample may be carry-over from other donors' samples. CDR3s include the opening cysteine and the closing phenylalanine or tryptophan. The D gene is left open where the match is weak. Expanded clones get a size class; other rows say once, few or many, or leave the size out.

>.|few|TRBV29-1|TRBJ2-3
CSVQREGDTQYF
TGCAGCGTCCAAAGAGAGGGAGATACGCAGTATTTT
>.|many|TRBV4-1|TRBJ2-5
CASSQDRGKETQYF
TGCGCCAGCAGCCAAGATCGAGGGAAAGAGACCCAGTACTTC
>.|many|TRBV6-5|TRBJ2-7
CASSNAREQYF
TGTGCCAGCAGCAACGCGCGGGAGCAGTACTTC
>TRBD2|.|TRBV20-1|TRBJ2-7
CSATTSGGTRFEQYF
TGCAGTGCAACGACTAGCGGGGGGACTCGGTTTGAGCAGTACTTC
>.|few|TRBV27|TRBJ2-7
CASSLQPRRSYEQYF
TGTGCCAGCAGCCTACAGCCCAGACGGTCCTACGAGCAGTACTTC
>.|many|TRBV6-6|TRBJ1-3
CASSLTSSGNTIYF
TGTGCCAGCAGTTTGACGAGCTCTGGAAACACCATATATTTT
>.|many|TRBV7-9|TRBJ1-4
CASSLVDEKLFF
TGTGCCAGCAGCTTAGTGGACGAAAAACTGTTTTTT
>.|.|TRBV9|TRBJ2-3
CASSETLYRTDTQYF
TGTGCCAGCAGCGAAACCCTATATCGCACAGATACGCAGTATTTT
>TRBD1|.|TRBV5-1|TRBJ1-6
CASSSGTGGYNSPLHF
TGCGCCAGCAGCTCCGGGACAGGGGGCTATAATTCACCCCTCCACTTT
>.|.|TRBV3-1|TRBJ1-5
CASSPGSNQPQHF
TGTGCCAGCAGCCCCGGGAGCAATCAGCCCCAGCATTTT
>TRBD1|many|TRBV6-6|TRBJ1-1
CASSYAGTGVTFF
TGTGCCAGCAGTTACGCGGGGACAGGGGTGACTTTCTTT
>.|.|TRBV12-3/TRBV12-4|TRBJ1-4
CASSFDGAGVRDSFF
TGTGCCAGCAGTTTCGACGGGGCAGGGGTTCGTGATAGTTTTTTT
>.|many|TRBV11-1|TRBJ2-3
CASLGRTDTQYF
TGTGCCAGTCTGGGGCGCACAGATACGCAGTATTTT
>.|.|TRBV20-1|TRBJ2-3
CSASGTPTRMVQYF
TGCAGTGCTTCCGGGACTCCCACTCGTATGGTGCAGTATTTT
>TRBD2|many|TRBV28|TRBJ2-3
CASSSGLSGGAGADTQYF
TGTGCCAGCAGTTCCGGACTTAGCGGGGGGGCCGGTGCAGATACGCAGTATTTT
>.|few|TRBV2|TRBJ1-2
CASSARQVHGYTF
TGTGCCAGCAGTGCCCGACAGGTCCATGGCTACACCTTC
>.|many|TRBV10-3|TRBJ1-1
CATLTEKNTEAFF
TGTGCCACCCTCACAGAAAAGAACACTGAAGCTTTCTTT
>.|many|TRBV4-1|TRBJ1-1
CASSQVIASVPDTEAFF
TGCGCCAGCAGCCAAGTTATTGCTTCGGTCCCGGACACTGAAGCTTTCTTT
>TRBD1|few|TRBV6-6|TRBJ1-2
CASGSSPDRGEDGYTF
TGTGCCAGCGGCTCCTCCCCCGACAGGGGAGAGGATGGCTACACCTTC
>TRBD1|.|TRBV5-1|TRBJ1-1
CASSWDRTNTEAFF
TGCGCCAGCAGCTGGGACAGGACGAACACTGAAGCTTTCTTT
>.|.|TRBV4-1|TRBJ1-1
CASRTVNTEAFF
TGCGCCAGCAGGACGGTGAACACTGAAGCTTTCTTT
>.|once|TRBV7-2|TRBJ1-1
CASSHPTEAFF
TGTGCCAGCAGCCACCCCACTGAAGCTTTCTTT
>.|.|TRBV24-1|TRBJ2-3
CATSDQGRGADTQYF
TGTGCCACCAGTGATCAAGGGCGCGGCGCAGATACGCAGTATTTT
>.|.|TRBV7-7|TRBJ2-7
CASSLAAGKSYEQYF
TGTGCTAGCAGCTTAGCGGCAGGAAAAAGCTACGAGCAGTACTTC
>TRBD2|few|TRBV18|TRBJ2-3
CASSPFKASGNTDTQYF
TGTGCCAGCTCACCATTCAAGGCTAGCGGGAACACAGATACGCAGTATTTT
>.|few|TRBV20-1|TRBJ2-2
CSASRETGELFF
TGCAGTGCTAGCCGGGAGACCGGGGAGCTGTTTTTT
>.|few|TRBV2|TRBJ1-1
CASSKLGTEAFF
TGTGCCAGCAGCAAACTTGGCACTGAAGCTTTCTTT
>.|few|TRBV3-1|TRBJ1-6
CASSGPSGHNNSPLHF
TGTGCCAGCAGCGGCCCTTCGGGACACAATAATTCACCCCTCCACTTT
>.|.|TRBV6-6|TRBJ2-2
CASRPTNTGELFF
TGTGCCAGCAGACCCACGAACACCGGGGAGCTGTTTTTT
>.|.|TRBV5-1|TRBJ2-2
CASSPGRVDGELFF
TGCGCCAGCAGCCCTGGCCGGGTCGACGGGGAGCTGTTTTTT
>.|.|TRBV10-3|TRBJ1-2
CAITPGTNYGYTF
TGTGCCATCACCCCCGGGACAAACTATGGCTACACCTTC
>TRBD1|many|TRBV7-8|TRBJ2-3
CASSLRGLRTDTQYF
TGTGCCAGCAGCCTCAGGGGGCTGCGCACAGATACGCAGTATTTT
>.|few|TRBV24-1|TRBJ1-2
CATSDENGYTF
TGTGCCACCAGTGATGAGAATGGCTACACCTTC
>TRBD2|few|TRBV5-1|TRBJ2-7
CASSPKTSGAHEQYF
TGCGCCAGCAGCCCCAAGACTAGCGGGGCTCACGAGCAGTACTTC
>.|.|TRBV4-1|TRBJ2-1
CASSQVGGENEQFF
TGCGCCAGCAGCCAAGTTGGAGGGGAAAATGAGCAGTTCTTC
>.|many|TRBV18|TRBJ2-7
CASSPSGRSNEQYF
TGTGCCAGCTCCCCCAGCGGTCGGTCAAACGAGCAGTACTTC
>TRBD2|many|TRBV2|TRBJ2-3
CASRTPSGGDTQYF
TGTGCCAGCAGAACCCCCAGCGGGGGAGATACGCAGTATTTT
>.|few|TRBV4-1|TRBJ2-1
CASSQGGNYNEQFF
TGCGCCAGCAGCCAAGGGGGCAATTACAATGAGCAGTTCTTC
>.|many|TRBV7-3|TRBJ1-3
CASSLGNSGNTIYF
TGTGCCAGCAGCTTAGGGAACTCTGGAAACACCATATATTTT
>.|many|TRBV7-8|TRBJ2-1
CASSNPQSGLYNEQFF
TGTGCCAGCAGCAACCCCCAGTCAGGGCTCTACAATGAGCAGTTCTTC
>TRBD1|.|TRBV11-3|TRBJ2-1
CASSFGQGQNEQFF
TGTGCCAGCAGCTTCGGACAGGGTCAGAATGAGCAGTTCTTC
>.|.|TRBV11-2|TRBJ2-6
CASSFQFSGANVLTF
TGTGCCAGCAGCTTCCAGTTCTCTGGGGCCAACGTCCTGACTTTC
>.|.|TRBV25-1|TRBJ1-5
CASNRQPQHF
TGTGCCAGCAACCGCCAGCCCCAGCATTTT
>TRBD2|many|TRBV7-8|TRBJ2-2
CASSIGTKNTGELFF
TGTGCCAGCAGCATAGGGACTAAAAACACCGGGGAGCTGTTTTTT
>TRBD2|few|TRBV20-1|TRBJ2-3
CSALGSSGSTDTQYF
TGCAGTGCTCTCGGTTCTAGCGGTAGCACAGATACGCAGTATTTT
>.|few|TRBV3-1|TRBJ1-2
CASSHQGANYGYTF
TGTGCCAGCAGCCACCAAGGGGCTAACTATGGCTACACCTTC
>.|few|TRBV5-1|TRBJ1-1
CASSLLFRNTEAFF
TGCGCCAGCAGCTTGCTATTCCGGAACACTGAAGCTTTCTTT
>.|few|TRBV29-1|TRBJ1-2
CSVGTGNHGYTF
TGCAGCGTTGGTACAGGGAATCATGGCTACACCTTC
>.|.|TRBV5-1|TRBJ1-1
CASSDRTATEAFF
TGCGCCAGCAGCGACAGAACAGCGACTGAAGCTTTCTTT
>TRBD2|many|TRBV11-2|TRBJ2-5
CASSLGSLAGDEETQYF
TGTGCCAGCAGCTTAGGCAGCCTAGCGGGGGACGAAGAGACCCAGTACTTC
>.|.|TRBV5-6|TRBJ1-5
CASSSVGQRNQPQHF
TGTGCCAGCAGCTCGGTCGGACAGAGGAATCAGCCCCAGCATTTT
>TRBD2|.|TRBV7-2|TRBJ2-3
CASSYLAGLTDTQYF
TGTGCCAGCAGCTACCTAGCGGGTCTCACAGATACGCAGTATTTT